The T cell receptor (beta chain) described here comes from a study of shared clonotypes between healthy human individuals. Study outcomes and limitations: The four-donor shared clonotypes exceeded non-shared clonotypes in generation probability, with non-shared ones scoring lower. Memory subsets generally showed lower estimated richness than naive subsets.

The protocol was immunoSEQ multiplex PCR, while the TCRdb copy is restricted to in-frame clones and leaves out a portion. Among 2 million to 3 million clones listed, under 95% were seen once. The germline CDR1 and CDR2 sequences are KGHSH and LQKENI. This CDR3 comprises 12 residues. V lost 3 bases and J 13 bases, leaving 12 bases between the germline ends. CD45RA-negative memory and CD45RA+ naive subsets were split from the CD4+ cells. This clone turned up a few times. What it binds is not known. Material for sequencing was naive CD4+ T cells from PBMCs. Subset denoted: CD45RA+ positively selected. The receptor comes from a man in his late teens or twenties in good health. Some clones in this sample may be carry-over from other donors' samples. J is TRBJ1-4 and V is TRBV18, with D perhaps TRBD1 (6 bases). CDR3 coding DNA: TGTGCCAGCTCACCGGACAAGGGGGGACTGTTTTTT. Encoded protein: CASSPDKGGLFF. Full variable domain (missing parts from reference TRBV18 and TRBJ1-4): NAGVMQNPRHLVRRRGQEARLRCSPMKGHSHVYWYRQLPEEGLKFMVYLQKENIIDESGMPKERFSAEFPKEGPSILRIQQVVRGDSAAYFCASSPDKGGLFFGSGTQLSVL.